These 26 T cell receptor beta chains were sequenced from one sample in a study of T cell changes during pregnancy in multiple sclerosis. The method was immunoSEQ multiplex PCR; TCRdb's version includes in-frame clones alone and lacks a portion of them. The profile shows 100,000 or so clones, 91% of them singletons. The specimen was peripheral blood, collected in the second trimester of pregnancy. The source of these receptors is a female donor with multiple sclerosis, enrolled in a pregnancy study.

V and J are TRBV14 and TRBJ2-7; D call uncertain. This CDR3 comprises 15 residues. CDR1 and CDR2 (germline): SGHDN, FVKESK. Trimming stripped 1 base from V and 2 bases from J, with 12 bases between. The CDR3 nucleotides read TGTGCCAGCAGCCAAGCTTTGGGCGAAACCTACGAGCAGTACTTC. As protein: CASSQALGETYEQYF. Combining the CDR3 with reference TRBV14 and TRBJ2-7 gives the whole variable domain EAGVTQFPSHSVIEKGQTVTLRCDPISGHDNLYWYRRVMGKEIKFLLHFVKESKQDESGMPNNRFLAERTGGTYSTLKVQPAELEDSGVYFCASSQALGETYEQYFGPGTRLTVT.

The chain uses TRBV27 and TRBJ1-4; D unclear. CDR3 length equals 13 residues. Trimming took 8 bases from V and 4 from J, leaving 11 bases between them. CDR1 and CDR2 (germline): MNHEY, SMNVEV (reference sequence). The CDR3 is CASGRVLNEKLFF. Written as DNA, the CDR3 is TGTGCCAGCGGCCGGGTCCTTAATGAAAAACTGTTTTTT.

The chain has TRBV27 and TRBJ1-5; maybe TRBD1 (5 bases). V was cut by 6 bases and J by 6 bases, with 15 bases left in between. CDR1 is MNHEY, CDR2 SMNVEV, per germline (reference sequence). The length of the CDR3 is 14 residues. This chain's CDR3 is CASRLGGGVQPQHF. In DNA form, the CDR3 reads TGTGCCAGCAGGCTCGGGGGAGGTGTTCAGCCCCAGCATTTT.

The CDR3 DNA follows: TGTGCCAGCAGTCCCGTAGCGACCGGGGAGCTGTTTTTT. It encodes CASSPVATGELFF. The V call is TRBV7-6, the J call TRBJ2-2, with D maybe TRBD2 (5 bases). From germline, CDR1 is SGHVS and CDR2 FNYEAQ. The CDR3 has 13 amino acids. V lost 6 bases and J lost 5, with 10 bases in between.

This clone was detected only once. The chain employs TRBV7-9 and TRBJ1-4; D is uncertain. CDR1 and CDR2 from the germline V gene are SEHNR and FQNEAQ (reference sequence). CDR3 length: 14 residues. Trimming shortened V by 11 bases and J by 3 bases, and 16 bases separated the two germline ends. Written as DNA, the CDR3 is TGTGCCTCTCAACGGGGATCCCCTAATGAAAAACTGTTTTTT. Translating gives CASQRGSPNEKLFF.

DNA for the CDR3: TGTGCCAGCAGCACACGCCCGGGACGGGAGGTGAGCTCCTACAATGAGCAGTTCTTC. Translating it yields CASSTRPGREVSSYNEQFF. V and J are TRBV5-4 and TRBJ2-1; 7 bases are shared with TRBD2. With V trimmed by 4 bases and J by 0 bases, 16 bases remained unmatched. The length of the CDR3 is 19 residues. Germline loops: CDR1 SGHNT, CDR2 YYREEE (reference sequence).

The chain has TRBV5-6 and TRBJ2-4; D not resolved. CDR1 SGHDT and CDR2 YYEEEE come from the germline V gene. This CDR3 comprises 12 residues. Deletions cut 2 bases from V and 8 bases from J, with 8 bases between. CDR3 sequence: CASSFRLDIQYF. DNA of the CDR3: TGTGCCAGCAGCTTCCGGTTGGACATTCAGTACTTC.

This clone has more than one count but fewer than ten. V is TRBV28 and J is TRBJ2-1; possible D gene TRBD2, 6 bases. Germline V gives CDR1 MDHEN, CDR2 SYDVKM. Trimming took 6 bases from V and 13 from J, leaving 13 bases between them. The CDR3 sequence is 11 residues long. CDR3 region: CASSRDLDQFF. CDR3 DNA sequence: TGTGCCAGCAGCAGGGACTTGGACCAGTTCTTC.

This chain links TRBV6-6 with TRBJ1-2, with D maybe TRBD1 (6 bases). Trimming removed 2 bases at V and 5 bases at J, with 15 bases between. Germline CDR1 MNHNY, CDR2 SVGAGI (reference sequence). CDR3 length: 15 amino acids. This chain's CDR3 is CASSYPSGGGYGYTF. For the CDR3, the DNA is TGTGCCAGCAGTTACCCCTCGGGGGGCGGGTATGGCTACACCTTC.

The V gene is TRBV2, the J gene TRBJ2-1, with TRBD2 matching 7 bases. CDR1 is SNHLY and CDR2 is FYNNEI in the germline V gene. Trimming took 2 bases from V and 5 from J; bases not matched to a gene: 9. The CDR3 extends over 16 amino acids. In DNA, the CDR3 is TGTGCCAGCAGTGAATGGTCTAGCGGAGGTCACAATGAGCAGTTCTTC. It is translated as CASSEWSSGGHNEQFF.

The chain is built from TRBV6-5 and TRBJ1-4, with 8 bases lining up with TRBD1. V shed 6 bases and J 4 bases; nucleotides not matched to a gene: 7. Germline V gene data show CDR1 as MNHEY and CDR2 as SVGAGI. The CDR3 spans 15 residues. In DNA, the CDR3 is TGTGCCAGCAGCCTTACAGGGGGGAGTAATGAAAAACTGTTTTTT. The encoded protein is CASSLTGGSNEKLFF.

The chain combines TRBV28 with TRBJ2-3; 8 bases fit TRBD1. The V segment lost 6 bases and the J segment 5 bases; nucleotides outside the gene matches: 10. The CDR3 is 15 residues long. From germline, CDR1 is MDHEN and CDR2 SYDVKM. The CDR3 here is CASRNQGQGGDTQYF. Here the CDR3 DNA reads TGTGCCAGCAGAAATCAAGGACAGGGAGGAGATACGCAGTATTTT.

The CDR3 loop reads CASSYMASGEKLFF. Here the CDR3 DNA reads TGTGCCAGCAGTTACATGGCCAGCGGGGAAAAACTGTTTTTT. This chain connects TRBV6-5 to TRBJ1-4; no definite D call. The CDR3 runs to 14 residues. The ends were cut back, 2 bases at V and 8 bases at J, with 12 bases in the middle. CDR1 is MNHEY and CDR2 is SVGAGI in the germline V gene.

This clone was counted a few times. The chain joins TRBV4-3 to TRBJ2-1; 11 bases are shared with TRBD2. CDR3 length equals 16 residues. Germline CDR1 LGHNA, CDR2 YSLEER. V was clipped by 2 bases and J by 9 bases; unmatched bases: 9. The CDR3 loop is CASSQQLAGVFGEQFF. CDR3 in DNA: TGCGCCAGCAGCCAACAACTAGCGGGAGTTTTTGGTGAGCAGTTCTTC.

In this sample, this clone turned up once. The chain uses TRBV5-1 and TRBJ2-5; maybe TRBD2 (5 bases). Germline CDR1 reads SGHRS; CDR2 reads YFSETQ. V lost 4 bases to trimming and J lost 3 bases, with 16 bases between them. The CDR3 contains 15 residues. CDR3 nucleotides: TGCGCCAGCAGCCGGGATGCCCAAAGGGAAGAGACCCAGTACTTC. Amino acid sequence: CASSRDAQREETQYF.

The chain carries TRBV11-2 and TRBJ2-1; 9 bases are shared with TRBD2. This CDR3 contains 15 residues. Germline CDR1 is SGHAT and CDR2 is FQNNGV. The V segment lost 2 bases and the J segment 2 bases; nucleotides outside the gene matches: 1. CDR3 sequence (DNA): TGTGCCAGCAGCTTACTAGCGGGGACCTACAATGAGCAGTTCTTC. It is translated as CASSLLAGTYNEQFF.

This chain connects TRBV2 to TRBJ2-3, with 7 bases aligning to TRBD1. The CDR3 runs 15 residues. Germline V gene lookup returns CDR1 SNHLY and CDR2 FYNNEI. V dropped 6 bases and J dropped 1; count of bases not matched to a gene: 7. CDR3 DNA sequence: TGTGCCAGCAGAGGACAGGCCCTTGGCACAGATACGCAGTATTTT. Translated, it gives CASRGQALGTDTQYF.

The J gene is TRBJ2-7, the V gene TRBV4-2; a possible D gene is TRBD2 (5 bases). This CDR3 contains 18 residues. Trimming shortened V by 0 bases and J by 3 bases, and 21 bases separated the two germline ends. Germline V gene data show CDR1 as LGHNA and CDR2 as YNFKEQ. The CDR3 loop is CASSQDDRGTAGRYEQYF. DNA for the CDR3: TGTGCCAGCAGCCAAGATGATCGCGGAACCGCGGGCCGCTACGAGCAGTACTTC.

The chain has TRBV5-1 and TRBJ2-6, with 13 bases fitting TRBD2. The CDR3 runs 18 residues. With V trimmed by 3 bases and J by 4 bases, 7 bases remained unmatched. Germline V gene sequence: CDR1 SGHRS, CDR2 YFSETQ. The CDR3 region has the DNA TGCGCCAGCAGCTGGACTAGCGGGAGATTGTGGGGGGCCAACGTCCTGACTTTC. Translation: CASSWTSGRLWGANVLTF.

The sample holds one count of this clone. This sequence joins TRBV27 and TRBJ2-7; tentative D call: TRBD2 (5 bases). The CDR3 has 13 amino acids. The germline V and J ends were trimmed by 0 bases and 7 bases, with 10 bases remaining between them. Germline CDR1 is MNHEY and CDR2 is SMNVEV (reference sequence). The CDR3, as DNA: TGTGCCAGCAGTTTATCGCATAAGCGGGAGCAGTACTTC. Translating gives CASSLSHKREQYF.

This clone occurred once. This chain connects TRBV6-5 to TRBJ1-5, with D perhaps TRBD1 (5 bases). CDR1 MNHEY and CDR2 SVGAGI come from the germline V gene. The CDR3 contains 10 residues. The CDR3 protein is CAGGTQPQHF. The CDR3 DNA is TGTGCGGGGGGGACTCAGCCCCAGCATTTT.

The chain employs TRBV11-2 and TRBJ2-3; unclear D gene. The CDR3 has 13 residues. Trimming cost V 2 bases and J 7 bases, with 10 bases left between them. The germline V gene encodes CDR1 SGHAT and CDR2 FQNNGV. The chain's CDR3 is CASSLLSRNTQYF. In nucleotides, the CDR3 is TGTGCCAGCAGCTTATTGTCGAGGAATACGCAGTATTTT.

V gene TRBV7-2 combines with J gene TRBJ2-7; D not resolved. V lost 5 bases, J lost 0 bases, and 14 bases lay in between. Germline CDR1 and CDR2: SGHTA and FQGNSA. The CDR3 runs 15 residues. DNA for the CDR3: TGTGCCAGCAGCCCCCTGCCAGGAAGCTCCTACGAGCAGTACTTC. Its translation: CASSPLPGSSYEQYF.

DNA of the CDR3: TGTGCCAGCAGCTCCTACTGGAGCATGAACACTGAAGCTTTCTTT. It yields the protein CASSSYWSMNTEAFF. The gene calls are TRBV27 and TRBJ1-1, with unresolved D. CDR1 is MNHEY and CDR2 is SMNVEV in the germline V gene (reference sequence). CDR3 length: 15 amino acids. Trimming pared 6 bases from V and 0 bases from J, leaving 14 bases between.

The V gene is TRBV27, the J gene TRBJ2-3; 11 bases agree with TRBD2. The germline V gene encodes CDR1 MNHEY and CDR2 SMNVEV (reference sequence). V was clipped by 3 bases and J by 6 bases; unmatched bases: 8. This CDR3 has 16 amino acids. The CDR3 region is CASSFSPGLAVDTQYF. The CDR3 region has the DNA TGTGCCAGCAGTTTCTCCCCGGGACTAGCGGTGGATACGCAGTATTTT.

The gene calls are TRBV19 and TRBJ2-1, with a possible D match to TRBD2 (6 bases). The CDR3 covers 15 residues. V was pared by 4 bases and J by 7 bases, with 17 bases between. The germline gives CDR1 LNHDA, CDR2 SQIVND (reference sequence). The CDR3 loop is CASSRSSGVGNEQFF. The CDR3 nucleotides read TGTGCCAGTAGTAGATCTTCGGGAGTTGGTAATGAGCAGTTCTTC.